This entry lists 9 T cell receptor beta chains sequenced from one sample in a study of T cells in severe cutaneous drug reactions. TCR subtype-specific primers in iRepertoire multiplex PCR prepared libraries for bulk and single-cell sequencing. No DNA is given; TCRdb re-called the multiplex PCR reads and lists each CDR3 protein once. Here the sample table reports more than 20,000 distinct CDR3 sequences. Sequenced patients had Stevens-Johnson syndrome or toxic epidermal necrolysis caused by carbamazepine. Sequences were obtained from PBMCs. The origin of the receptors is a human donor with toxic epidermal necrolysis, a severe cutaneous drug reaction.

The chain joins TRBV9 to TRBJ1-1; TCRdb's D call, TRBD1, is unchecked because there is no DNA. The CDR3 spans 14 residues. CDR1 is SGDLS and CDR2 is YYNGEE in the germline V gene. The CDR3 reads CASSVGARGPEAFF.

The chain carries TRBV19 and TRBJ2-7; TCRdb's assignment of TRBD1 cannot be checked, as there is no DNA. The germline V gene encodes CDR1 LNHDA and CDR2 SQIVND (reference sequence). This CDR3 region has 13 residues. The CDR3 loop is CAVAGQTAYEQYF.

V is TRBV4-1 and J is TRBJ1-6; lacking DNA, the TRBD1 call made by TCRdb goes unchecked. Germline CDR1 and CDR2: MGHRA and YSYEKL. This CDR3 comprises 14 residues. CDR3 region: CASSQGTGPSPLHF.

The chain uses TRBV20-1 and TRBJ2-7; with no DNA, the TCRdb D assignment of TRBD1 cannot be verified. The CDR3 length is 15 residues. CDR1 and CDR2 from the germline V gene are DFQATT and SNEGSKA (reference sequence). This chain's CDR3 is CSARAQRGRRDEQYF.

The chain is built from TRBV5-1 and TRBJ2-5; the D gene TCRdb calls, TRBD2, cannot be checked with no DNA. This CDR3 region has 15 residues. In germline, CDR1 is SGHRS, CDR2 YFSETQ. The CDR3 reads CASSHSSGTAETQYF.

This clonotype shows up as medium-sized by frequency. The CDR3: CASSPGDFGYTF. V gene TRBV28 combines with J gene TRBJ1-2. This CDR3 has 12 amino acids. The germline CDR1 and CDR2 sequences are MDHEN and SYDVKM.

This chain uses TRBV19 with TRBJ1-5; checking the TCRdb D call of TRBD1 is not possible without DNA. Germline CDR1 reads LNHDA; CDR2 reads SQIVND (reference sequence). There are 14 residues in the CDR3. The CDR3: CASSLGQDNQPQHF.

The J gene is TRBJ2-7, the V gene TRBV5-1; TCRdb calls TRBD1, which cannot be checked without DNA. This CDR3 spans 14 amino acids. CDR1 is SGHRS, CDR2 YFSETQ, per germline. CDR3 amino acids: CASSARGTESEQYF.

The chain recombines TRBV4-1 with TRBJ2-3; TCRdb's D call, TRBD2, is unchecked because there is no DNA. The CDR3 extends over 17 amino acids. The germline CDR1 and CDR2 sequences are MGHRA and YSYEKL. CDR3 protein: CASSQDTTSATGDTQYF.